A single sample is the source of the 31 T cell receptor beta chains below, sequenced in a study of cytomegalovirus exposure and HLA in healthy donors. Amplification used 60 Vbeta primers and 13 Jbeta primers. Assay used: immunoSEQ multiplex PCR; TCRdb lists only in-frame clones, some missing. The data hold 150,000 to 200,000 clones, with around 68% observed a single time. Sequencing was done on a sample of PBMCs. All receptors come from a man in his fifties or sixties in good health and CMV-seronegative.

This clone was observed a few times. The chain couples TRBV7-2 to TRBJ1-2; the D gene is possibly TRBD1 (6 bases). The germline V gene has CDR1 SGHTA and CDR2 FQGNSA. Trimming took 6 bases from V and 4 from J, leaving 18 bases between them. The length of the CDR3 is 15 residues. CDR3 coding DNA: TGTGCCAGCAGTCAGACACAGGGAAGGGGCTATGGCTACACCTTC. Translation: CASSQTQGRGYGYTF.

The V call is TRBV6-1, the J call TRBJ2-5; 15 nucleotides line up with TRBD2. The CDR3 is 16 amino acids. Germline V lookup: CDR1 MNHNS, CDR2 SASEGT. V dropped 4 bases and J dropped 4; count of bases not matched to a gene: 4. The CDR3 coding sequence is TGTGCCAGCAGTGGGACTAGCGGGGGGGCCTCAGAGACCCAGTACTTC. It specifies CASSGTSGGASETQYF.

This clone occurred a few times. The chain links TRBV25-1 to TRBJ1-4, with D tentatively TRBD1 (5 bases). Between the trimmed V and J ends, which lost 6 bases and 8 bases, there was a span of 16 bases. The CDR3 is 14 residues long. CDR1 is MGHDK and CDR2 is SYGVNS in the germline V gene. The CDR3 DNA follows: TGTGCCAGCAGCAGTGGGGCCTACTGGGAAAAACTGTTTTTT. The encoded protein is CASSSGAYWEKLFF.

The rearrangement joins TRBV4-3 to TRBJ2-1, with 8 positions matching TRBD2. Germline lookup yields CDR1 LGHNA and CDR2 YSLEER. After removal of 4 bases from V and 6 bases from J, the junction contained 11 bases not matched to a gene. The CDR3 covers 16 residues. The CDR3 DNA reads as TGCGCCAGCAGCCCCTGGGGCGGCGGGGGGTCCAATGAGCAGTTCTTC. Amino acid sequence: CASSPWGGGGSNEQFF.

V and J are TRBV7-9 and TRBJ1-4, with 7 positions matching TRBD1. Unmatched junction bases numbered 7, after V lost 2 bases and J lost 4 bases. This CDR3 is built from 16 residues. The germline V gene encodes CDR1 SEHNR and CDR2 FQNEAQ (reference sequence). The CDR3: CASSLSPQGGNEKLFF. CDR3 in DNA: TGTGCCAGCAGCTTATCCCCTCAGGGGGGTAATGAAAAACTGTTTTTT.

The CDR3 sequence is CASSPLGTGGNEQYF. The CDR3 DNA is TGTGCCAGCAGCCCTCTGGGGACAGGGGGCAACGAGCAGTACTTC. This chain joins TRBV28 and TRBJ2-7, with 12 bases that match TRBD1. The CDR3 length is 15 residues. V lost 6 bases to trimming and J lost 5 bases; unmatched junction nucleotides: 8. The germline CDR1 and CDR2 sequences are MDHEN and SYDVKM.

This chain uses TRBV5-1 with TRBJ2-1, with 9 bases fitting TRBD2. CDR3 size: 16 residues. With 4 bases clipped from V and 0 bases from J, the junction kept 5 bases outside the gene matches. Germline CDR1 SGHRS, CDR2 YFSETQ. Written as DNA, the CDR3 is TGCGCCAGCAGCGGCCCTAGCGGGGCCTCCTACAATGAGCAGTTCTTC. Translation: CASSGPSGASYNEQFF.

The table lists this clone with a count of one. This chain uses TRBV10-3 with TRBJ1-2; a possible D gene is TRBD1 (5 bases). CDR3 length: 13 residues. The germline V gene has CDR1 ENHRY and CDR2 SYGVKD. V was cut by 3 bases and J by 2 bases, with 7 bases left in between. DNA of the CDR3: TGTGCCATCAGTGAAGGGGAAAACTATGGCTACACCTTC. It is translated as CAISEGENYGYTF.

The chain has TRBV6-1 and TRBJ1-2, with a weak D call TRBD1 (6 bases). Trimming stripped 7 bases from V and 3 bases from J, with 12 bases between. Looked up from germline, CDR1 is MNHNS and CDR2 is SASEGT. The CDR3 length is 13 residues. The CDR3 DNA reads TGTGCCAGCAATCCGACAGGCGACTATGGCTACACCTTC. Its protein product is CASNPTGDYGYTF.

The chain joins TRBV7-9 to TRBJ1-1; 7 bases map to TRBD1. Trimming took 3 bases from V and 2 from J; bases not matched to a gene: 12. Germline V gene sequence: CDR1 SEHNR, CDR2 FQNEAQ (reference sequence). The CDR3 is made up of 17 amino acids. CDR3: CASSFSSGGYPNTEAFF. CDR3 DNA sequence: TGTGCCAGCAGCTTCTCCTCAGGGGGATATCCCAACACTGAAGCTTTCTTT.

This rearrangement joins TRBV27 to TRBJ2-7; perhaps TRBD1 as D (6 bases). V lost 0 bases and J lost 7, with 22 bases in between. CDR3 length: 17 residues. Germline V CDR1 and CDR2: MNHEY, SMNVEV (reference sequence). The CDR3 reads CASSLSTTGRGSEEQYF. DNA of the CDR3: TGTGCCAGCAGTTTATCCACCACTGGCAGGGGTTCAGAAGAGCAGTACTTC.

The gene calls are TRBV10-3 and TRBJ1-6; 7 bases line up with TRBD1. This CDR3 spans 14 amino acids. Germline values: CDR1 ENHRY, CDR2 SYGVKD. With V trimmed by 6 bases and J by 5 bases, 4 bases remained unmatched. In nucleotides, the CDR3 is TGTGCCATCAGGCCGGGGACAGATAATTCACCCCTCCACTTT. Protein sequence: CAIRPGTDNSPLHF.

The rearrangement uses TRBV19 and TRBJ1-3, with 10 nucleotides matching TRBD1. Germline V lookup: CDR1 LNHDA, CDR2 SQIVND (reference sequence). The CDR3 spans 15 residues. The trim removed 5 bases at V and 4 bases at J, leaving 5 bases unmatched. As DNA, the CDR3 is TGTGCCAGTAGTTGGGGACAGGGGTACGGAAACACCATATATTTT. Translation gives CASSWGQGYGNTIYF.

The J gene is TRBJ2-5, the V gene TRBV28, with TRBD2 matching over 7 bases. J lost 1 base, V lost 3 bases, and 5 bases had no gene match. The CDR3 runs 15 residues. The germline CDR1 and CDR2 sequences are MDHEN and SYDVKM. The CDR3 bases are TGTGCCAGCAGTTTGGGAGGGGCCCTCCAAGAGACCCAGTACTTC. Residues: CASSLGGALQETQYF.

A note on this clone: A junction end diverges from the germline sequence, so it may reflect a read error. V gene TRBV7-7 combines with J gene TRBJ2-5; tentative D call: TRBD2 (5 bases). The germline V gene has CDR1 SSHAT and CDR2 FNYEAQ (reference sequence). The CDR3 extends over 13 amino acids. CDR3 in DNA: TGTGCTAGCAGCCGGAGGTACCAAGAGACCCAGTACTTC. Translated: CASSRRYQETQYF. The whole variable domain, remainder taken from reference TRBV7-7 and TRBJ2-5, is GAGVSQSPRYKVTKRGQDVTLRCDPISSHATLYWYQQALGQGPEFLTYFNYEAQPDKSGLPSDRFSAERPEGSISTLTIQRTEQRDSAMYRCASSRRYQETQYFGPGTRLLVL.

This chain links TRBV4-3 with TRBJ1-5; 8 nucleotides align to TRBD1. The germline CDR1 and CDR2 sequences are LGHNA and YSLEER. V trimming: 4 bases; J trimming: 4 bases; junction bases outside the gene matches: 6. The CDR3 covers 15 residues. In DNA, the CDR3 is TGCGCCAGCAGCCTAGGGACAGGTGAAAATCAGCCCCAGCATTTT. It yields the protein CASSLGTGENQPQHF.

The chain is built from TRBV7-2 and TRBJ1-5, with 9 positions matching TRBD1. The CDR3 covers 18 residues. Germline V gene sequence: CDR1 SGHTA, CDR2 FQGNSA. Trimming took 1 base from V and 3 from J; bases not matched to a gene: 10. CDR3 sequence reads: CASSLVGQGGGVNQPQHF. Here the CDR3 DNA reads TGTGCCAGCAGCTTAGTGGGACAGGGAGGAGGGGTCAATCAGCCCCAGCATTTT.

The chain carries TRBV10-3 and TRBJ2-5, with 8 positions matching TRBD1. Matching the DNA end better, TRBJ2-7 makes the J call doubtful. Germline values: CDR1 ENHRY, CDR2 SYGVKD. The CDR3 is 13 amino acids. CDR3: CAIRDRGIDEQYF. CDR3 sequence (DNA): TGTGCCATCAGAGACAGGGGAATCGACGAGCAGTACTTC.

The chain couples TRBV7-9 to TRBJ2-2, with D unclear. Deletions cut 1 base from V and 2 bases from J, with 5 bases between. The CDR3 contains 14 residues. The germline CDR1 and CDR2 sequences are SEHNR and FQNEAQ (reference sequence). The CDR3 DNA is TGTGCCAGCAGCTTAGTAGATAACACCGGGGAGCTGTTTTTT. This gives the protein CASSLVDNTGELFF.

V gene TRBV4-3 combines with J gene TRBJ2-2; possibly TRBD1 for D (5 bases). The germline V and J ends were trimmed by 0 bases and 0 bases, with 8 bases remaining between them. The CDR3 extends over 16 amino acids. Germline values: CDR1 LGHNA, CDR2 YSLEER. The CDR3 DNA sequence: TGCGCCAGCAGCCAAGATGACAGTTCGAACACCGGGGAGCTGTTTTTT. Translating gives CASSQDDSSNTGELFF.

This chain connects TRBV6-5 to TRBJ1-3, with D uncertain. Trimming removed 0 bases from V and 2 bases from J, with 8 bases in between. The length of the CDR3 is 15 residues. Germline values: CDR1 MNHEY, CDR2 SVGAGI. The CDR3 DNA is TGTGCCAGCAGTTACTCGGCCAGGACTGGAAACACCATATATTTT. This translates into CASSYSARTGNTIYF.

The genes are TRBV6-5 and TRBJ1-1, with 7 nucleotides matching TRBD1. The CDR3 spans 14 residues. V shed 2 bases and J 4 bases; nucleotides not matched to a gene: 4. Germline assignment: CDR1 MNHEY and CDR2 SVGAGI. The CDR3 sequence is CASSYGQGVTEAFF. In DNA, the CDR3 is TGTGCCAGCAGTTACGGGCAGGGGGTCACTGAAGCTTTCTTT.

V gene TRBV18 combines with J gene TRBJ2-7; possible D gene TRBD1, 6 bases. This CDR3 region has 14 residues. Trimming left V 6 bases short and J 3 bases short, with 15 bases between. Germline V CDR1 and CDR2: KGHSH, LQKENI. CDR3 DNA: TGTGCCAGCTCGAACCAGGGGTGGCTCTACGAGCAGTACTTC. It codes for CASSNQGWLYEQYF.

The rearrangement links TRBV19 to TRBJ2-2; the D gene is possibly TRBD2 (6 bases). CDR3 length: 15 amino acids. Germline CDR1 and CDR2: LNHDA and SQIVND (reference sequence). Trimming removed 3 bases at V and 0 bases at J, with 8 bases between. The CDR3, as DNA: TGTGCCAGTAGTATGCTAGCGCCGAACACCGGGGAGCTGTTTTTT. Translating gives CASSMLAPNTGELFF. Using reference TRBV19 and TRBJ2-2 for the parts outside the CDR3, the full variable domain is DGGITQSPKYLFRKEGQNVTLSCEQNLNHDAMYWYRQDPGQGLRLIYYSQIVNDFQKGDIAEGYSVSREKKESFPLTVTSAQKNPTAFYLCASSMLAPNTGELFFGEGSRLTVL.

The genes are TRBV7-9 and TRBJ1-1; a possible D gene is TRBD1 (6 bases). Germline V gives CDR1 SEHNR, CDR2 FQNEAQ (reference sequence). Trimming stripped 3 bases from V and 10 bases from J, with 15 bases between. This CDR3 is 13 amino acids long. The DNA for the CDR3 is TGTGCCAGCAGCTTCCAGGGGCTCACGGGAGCTTTCTTT. Translating gives CASSFQGLTGAFF.

The chain carries TRBV14 and TRBJ1-3; perhaps TRBD1 as D (5 bases). Trimming left V 0 bases short and J 4 bases short, with 19 bases between. Germline CDR1 reads SGHDN; CDR2 reads FVKESK. The CDR3 covers 18 residues. CDR3 amino acids: CASSQDWGSGVQGNTIYF. The CDR3 DNA reads TGTGCCAGCAGCCAAGATTGGGGCAGCGGGGTCCAAGGAAACACCATATATTTT.

The sample holds a few counts of this clone. V gene TRBV19 combines with J gene TRBJ2-1, with 7 nucleotides matching TRBD2. Trimming removed 2 bases from V and 3 bases from J; junction bases left unmatched: 10. The CDR3 sequence is 17 residues long. Germline assignment: CDR1 LNHDA and CDR2 SQIVND (reference sequence). Here the CDR3 reads CASSINSGRYVYNEQFF. The CDR3 DNA is TGTGCCAGTAGTATAAATAGCGGGCGCTATGTCTACAATGAGCAGTTCTTC.

The gene calls are TRBV10-3 and TRBJ1-4, with 7 nucleotides matching TRBD1. With V trimmed by 5 bases and J by 7 bases, 10 bases remained unmatched. This CDR3 is built from 15 residues. Per the germline V gene, CDR1 is ENHRY and CDR2 is SYGVKD. The CDR3 loop reads CAISLGGGGSEKLFF. CDR3 DNA sequence: TGTGCCATCAGTCTCGGTGGAGGGGGCTCTGAAAAACTGTTTTTT.

V is TRBV14 and J is TRBJ1-5; D unclear. The CDR3 is 14 amino acids. Trimming took off 2 bases at V and 5 bases at J, with 10 bases between the two ends. CDR1 is SGHDN, CDR2 FVKESK, per germline. The CDR3 loop is CASSQTGLDQPQHF. The CDR3 DNA follows: TGTGCCAGCAGCCAAACGGGTCTGGATCAGCCCCAGCATTTT.

This chain's CDR3 is CASSPNSGGYTF. The CDR3 DNA reads TGCGCCAGCAGCCCGAACTCGGGGGGCTACACCTTC. The rearrangement joins TRBV5-1 to TRBJ1-2; D uncertain. V was clipped by 4 bases and J by 8 bases, with 12 bases between them. The CDR3 has 12 residues. CDR1 and CDR2 (germline): SGHRS, YFSETQ.

The V and J genes are TRBV4-1 and TRBJ2-1; tentative D call: TRBD1 (6 bases). Trimming took 4 bases from V and 8 from J, leaving 18 bases between them. Germline values: CDR1 MGHRA, CDR2 YSYEKL. The CDR3 totals 15 residues. In nucleotides, the CDR3 is TGCGCCAGCAGCCGAGGACAGCCCCTCATCGATGAGCAGTTCTTC. Translated: CASSRGQPLIDEQFF.